Presented here are 30 T cell receptor beta chains from one specimen sequenced in a study of blood T cell repertoires in COVID-19. Sequencing was performed with immunoSEQ multiplex PCR; in TCRdb, only in-frame clones are kept and a portion is missing. Here the sample spans about 270,000 clones, 83% being singletons. Sequenced material: peripheral blood. The receptor set was obtained from a man older than 75 with acute or convalescent COVID-19.

This clone was counted once. The chain joins TRBV11-3 to TRBJ2-7; D perhaps matches TRBD2 (6 bases). There are 13 residues in the CDR3. V was trimmed by 6 bases and J by 6 bases, leaving 15 bases between them. Germline V CDR1 and CDR2: SGHNT, YENEEA. The CDR3 region has the DNA TGTGCCAGCAGTGAGGTTTTCGGGGGCGAGCAGTACTTC. Translating it yields CASSEVFGGEQYF.

Concerning this clone: The identical CDR3 is also encoded by other nucleotide sequences in the sample. The V and J genes are TRBV5-1 and TRBJ1-3; no reliable D call. This CDR3 spans 14 amino acids. The germline gives CDR1 SGHRS, CDR2 YFSETQ. The V end was cut by 0 bases, the J end by 4 bases, with 8 bases between. The CDR3 coding sequence is TGCGCCAGCAGCTTGGCTGGCACAGGAAACACCATATATTTT. Protein: CASSLAGTGNTIYF.

This clone is a singleton in its sample. The genes are TRBV28 and TRBJ1-2; 11 nucleotides line up with TRBD1. This CDR3 spans 15 amino acids. Germline assignment: CDR1 MDHEN and CDR2 SYDVKM. V gave up 6 bases and J gave up 3 bases; unmatched junction bases: 6. CDR3 sequence: CASSERTGGDYGYTF. The CDR3 coding sequence is TGTGCCAGCAGCGAGAGGACAGGGGGCGACTATGGCTACACCTTC.

In DNA form, the CDR3 reads TGTGCCAGCAGCTTGGCCACCGCCAGGGGCAGTTCACCCCTCCACTTT. Protein product: CASSLATARGSSPLHF. The gene calls are TRBV5-4 and TRBJ1-6, with a tentative D call TRBD1 (6 bases). The V end was cut by 0 bases, the J end by 9 bases, with 16 bases between. This CDR3 comprises 16 residues. CDR1 is SGHNT, CDR2 YYREEE, per germline (reference sequence).

The V gene is TRBV6-5, the J gene TRBJ1-5; D might be TRBD1 (6 bases). Trimming took 6 bases from V and 7 from J, leaving 13 bases between them. The length of the CDR3 is 13 residues. CDR1 and CDR2 from the germline V gene are MNHEY and SVGAGI. The CDR3 DNA is TGTGCCAGCAGCCACAGGGTGGGCCAGCCCCAGCATTTT. It encodes CASSHRVGQPQHF.

This rearrangement joins TRBV3-1 (or the pseudogene TRBV3-2) to TRBJ1-2; D is ambiguous. CDR3 length: 14 residues. Trimming removed 1 base at V and 8 bases at J, with 14 bases between. Germline-derived CDR1 and CDR2 are LGHDT and YNNKEL (reference sequence). CDR3 region: CASSQGTWGRGYTF. The CDR3 DNA reads as TGTGCCAGCAGCCAAGGGACTTGGGGTCGCGGCTACACCTTC.

J is TRBJ2-4 and V is TRBV2; weak D call: TRBD1 (7 bases). The germline V and J ends were trimmed by 2 bases and 0 bases, with 14 bases remaining between them. Germline values: CDR1 SNHLY, CDR2 FYNNEI. The CDR3 is made up of 17 amino acids. In DNA form, the CDR3 reads TGTGCCAGCAGTGAATGGGCAGGGGGACTAGCCAAAAACATTCAGTACTTC. The encoded protein is CASSEWAGGLAKNIQYF.

The table lists this clone with a count of one. V and J are TRBV5-1 and TRBJ1-4, with 10 bases lining up with TRBD1. Germline V gives CDR1 SGHRS, CDR2 YFSETQ. The CDR3 loop spans 16 amino acids. Trimming at V came to 1 base and at J to 3 bases, leaving 3 bases not matched to a gene. The chain's CDR3 is CASSLQGQGANEKLFF. CDR3 in DNA: TGCGCCAGCAGCTTGCAAGGACAGGGGGCTAATGAAAAACTGTTTTTT.

The chain combines TRBV5-1 with TRBJ2-7, with 9 bases fitting TRBD1. V was pared by 4 bases and J by 0 bases, with 5 bases of the junction left unmatched. Germline V gives CDR1 SGHRS, CDR2 YFSETQ. The length of the CDR3 is 15 residues. CDR3 nucleotide sequence: TGCGCCAGCAGCGCCCAGACAGGGGGCTCCTACGAGCAGTACTTC. Translation: CASSAQTGGSYEQYF. Variable domain in full (rest from reference TRBV5-1 and TRBJ2-7): KAGVTQTPRYLIKTRGQQVTLSCSPISGHRSVSWYQQTPGQGLQFLFEYFSETQRNKGNFPGRFSGRQFSNSRSEMNVSTLELGDSALYLCASSAQTGGSYEQYFGPGTRLTVT.

The rearrangement links TRBV6-1 to TRBJ2-1; TRBD2 agrees at 7 bases. The germline CDR1 and CDR2 sequences are MNHNS and SASEGT. The CDR3 runs to 15 residues. The V and J ends lost 2 bases and 8 bases, in that order; junction bases with no gene match: 9. Here the CDR3 DNA reads TGTGCCAGCAGTGAAAGGGGTTTAGGGAGGGATGAGCAGTTCTTC. Protein product: CASSERGLGRDEQFF.

The V call is TRBV5-1, the J call TRBJ2-5; tentative D call: TRBD1 (5 bases). Trimming pared 4 bases from V and 1 base from J, leaving 11 bases between. In germline, CDR1 is SGHRS, CDR2 YFSETQ. The CDR3 runs to 14 residues. CDR3 bases: TGCGCCAGCAGCCCCTGGGGCATCCAAGAGACCCAGTACTTC. As protein: CASSPWGIQETQYF.

In this sample, this clone turned up a few times. The CDR3 bases are TGTGCCAGCAGTGGGTGGCAGGGATTCCATAAAAGCTCCTACAATGAGCAGTTCTTC. Its translation: CASSGWQGFHKSSYNEQFF. This rearrangement joins TRBV2 to TRBJ2-1, with D tentatively TRBD1 (5 bases). This CDR3 spans 19 amino acids. Trimming pared 4 bases from V and 0 bases from J, leaving 22 bases between. Germline V CDR1 and CDR2: SNHLY, FYNNEI.

The chain links TRBV3-1 (or the pseudogene TRBV3-2) to TRBJ2-1; 8 bases fit TRBD1. CDR1 is LGHDT and CDR2 is YNNKEL in the germline V gene (reference sequence). CDR3 length: 20 residues. Trimming removed 4 bases from V and 5 bases from J; junction bases left unmatched: 22. The CDR3 here is CASSRTIPALGRGPDNEQFF. The CDR3 DNA reads TGTGCCAGCAGCCGTACAATCCCCGCCTTGGGCAGGGGGCCTGACAATGAGCAGTTCTTC.

The chain has TRBV5-1 and TRBJ2-6; 7 bases agree with TRBD1. The CDR3 is made up of 16 amino acids. Germline V gene lookup returns CDR1 SGHRS and CDR2 YFSETQ. After removal of 3 bases from V and 2 bases from J, the junction contained 5 bases not matched to a gene. CDR3 nucleotides: TGCGCCAGCAGCTCCACTACAGGGGCTGGGGCCAACGTCCTGACTTTC. As protein: CASSSTTGAGANVLTF.

The rearrangement uses TRBV19 and TRBJ1-4; 9 positions match TRBD1. Germline V gene data show CDR1 as LNHDA and CDR2 as SQIVND (reference sequence). V was clipped by 8 bases and J by 7 bases; unmatched bases: 14. The CDR3 covers 16 residues. CDR3 sequence reads: CASGSPTGGKFEKLFF. CDR3 coding DNA: TGTGCCAGTGGTTCTCCTACAGGGGGCAAATTTGAAAAACTGTTTTTT.

The V gene is TRBV27, the J gene TRBJ2-1, with 11 positions matching TRBD2. CDR3 length: 18 residues. V gave up 8 bases and J gave up 6 bases; unmatched junction bases: 18. Germline-derived CDR1 and CDR2 are MNHEY and SMNVEV (reference sequence). CDR3 nucleotides: TGTGCCAGCCATAGCGGGAGGGCCCGATTGATCGAGTCCAATGAGCAGTTCTTC. Translating it yields CASHSGRARLIESNEQFF.

This chain links TRBV9 with TRBJ2-5; TRBD1 aligns across 11 bases. In germline, CDR1 is SGDLS, CDR2 YYNGEE. V gave up 4 bases and J gave up 4 bases; unmatched junction bases: 9. There are 16 residues in the CDR3. CDR3 in amino acids: CASSTGTGGLRETQYF. The CDR3 DNA reads as TGTGCCAGCAGCACCGGGACAGGGGGTTTGAGAGAGACCCAGTACTTC.

This clone was seen just once. V usage is TRBV10-3 and J usage is TRBJ1-2; D might be TRBD1 (6 bases). The CDR3 length is 13 residues. The V and J ends lost 6 bases and 4 bases respectively, with 12 bases between them. CDR1 and CDR2 from the germline V gene are ENHRY and SYGVKD. The CDR3 coding sequence is TGTGCCATCAGCGACCAGGGGACCTATGGCTACACCTTC. It codes for CAISDQGTYGYTF.

This clone was counted once. The gene calls are TRBV11-3 and TRBJ2-5, with 9 bases lining up with TRBD2. Germline CDR1 reads SGHNT; CDR2 reads YENEEA. Unmatched junction bases numbered 5, after V lost 5 bases and J lost 1 base. The CDR3 is 15 residues long. The CDR3 sequence: CASSAGGGFQETQYF. The CDR3 DNA is TGTGCCAGCAGCGCGGGGGGGGGCTTCCAAGAGACCCAGTACTTC.

The table lists this clone with a few counts. The V gene is TRBV4-1, the J gene TRBJ1-5; 10 bases match TRBD1. V shed 3 bases and J 5 bases; nucleotides not matched to a gene: 4. The CDR3 has 15 amino acids. The V gene's germline CDR1 is MGHRA and CDR2 YSYEKL. Written as DNA, the CDR3 is TGCGCCAGCAGCCATGATGGGACAGGGGATCAGCCCCAGCATTTT. Its protein is CASSHDGTGDQPQHF.

CDR3 amino acids: CASQVLTYEQYF. The DNA for the CDR3 is TGTGCCAGCCAGGTCCTCACCTACGAGCAGTACTTC. V gene TRBV2 combines with J gene TRBJ2-7, with D unclear. Germline-derived CDR1 and CDR2 are SNHLY and FYNNEI. This CDR3 comprises 12 residues. V lost 8 bases to trimming and J lost 2 bases, with 10 bases between them. Filled out from reference TRBV2 and TRBJ2-7, the complete variable domain reads EPEVTQTPSHQVTQMGQEVILRCVPISNHLYFYWYRQILGQKVEFLVSFYNNEISEKSEIFDDQFSVERPDGSNFTLKIRSTKLEDSAMYFCASQVLTYEQYFGPGTRLTVT.

The chain joins TRBV19 to TRBJ1-3; D is uncertain. The CDR3 loop spans 15 amino acids. With 4 bases removed from V and 0 bases from J, the gap between germline ends came to 10 bases. The germline V gene has CDR1 LNHDA and CDR2 SQIVND (reference sequence). DNA of the CDR3: TGTGCCAGTAGTAGGTATTACAGCTCTGGAAACACCATATATTTT. It specifies CASSRYYSSGNTIYF.

The rearrangement uses TRBV5-6 and TRBJ2-6; 14 nucleotides line up with TRBD2. CDR3 length: 19 residues. Looked up from germline, CDR1 is SGHDT and CDR2 is YYEEEE. With V trimmed by 4 bases and J by 1 base, 7 bases remained unmatched. The CDR3 is CASSAGLAGVGSGANVLTF. The CDR3 coding sequence is TGTGCCAGCAGCGCGGGACTAGCGGGGGTAGGTTCTGGGGCCAACGTCCTGACTTTC.

The rearrangement joins TRBV30 to TRBJ2-7; 7 bases fit TRBD1. Germline CDR1 and CDR2: GTSNPN and SVGIG (reference sequence). CDR3 length: 17 amino acids. The J segment lost 5 bases and the V segment lost 0 bases, leaving 16 bases of the junction unmatched. CDR3 DNA: TGTGCCTGGAGTGTCCCCGCTTATGAGACAGGGCGCCACGAGCAGTACTTC. Translating gives CAWSVPAYETGRHEQYF.

V and J are TRBV10-3 and TRBJ1-6; no reliable D call. Germline V gene data show CDR1 as ENHRY and CDR2 as SYGVKD. There are 15 residues in the CDR3. V lost 2 bases and J 9 bases, leaving 14 bases between the germline ends. CDR3 amino acids: CAISEGPKSGSPLHF. The CDR3 bases are TGTGCCATCAGTGAGGGACCTAAAAGCGGTTCACCCCTCCACTTT.

The chain recombines TRBV6-5 with TRBJ2-1; D remains ambiguous. The V end lost 2 bases, the J end lost 3 bases, and 11 bases lay between the germline ends. The CDR3 extends over 15 amino acids. The germline V gene has CDR1 MNHEY and CDR2 SVGAGI. CDR3 sequence reads: CASSYEEANYNEQFF. In DNA, the CDR3 is TGTGCCAGCAGTTACGAAGAAGCAAACTACAATGAGCAGTTCTTC.

The chain joins TRBV24-1 to TRBJ2-1; 9 positions agree with TRBD1. CDR1 KGHDR and CDR2 SFDVKD come from the germline V gene. V trimming: 3 bases; J trimming: 5 bases; junction bases outside the gene matches: 7. This CDR3 is built from 16 residues. The CDR3 DNA reads as TGTGCCACCAGTGATACGGGACAGGGATTCAACAATGAGCAGTTCTTC. It is translated as CATSDTGQGFNNEQFF.

The DNA of the CDR3 is TGTGCCAGCAGTGGGGAGACAGGGTACCAAGAGACCCAGTACTTC. This gives the protein CASSGETGYQETQYF. V and J are TRBV2 and TRBJ2-5, with TRBD1 matching over 7 bases. V was pared by 4 bases and J by 0 bases, with 5 bases of the junction left unmatched. This CDR3 region has 15 residues. From germline, CDR1 is SNHLY and CDR2 FYNNEI.

The chain joins TRBV27 to TRBJ1-1, with D hard to call. Germline lookup yields CDR1 MNHEY and CDR2 SMNVEV (reference sequence). V was clipped by 8 bases and J by 0 bases, with 10 bases between them. This CDR3 spans 13 amino acids. In DNA form, the CDR3 reads TGTGCCAGCTCAACCGGGGTGAACACTGAAGCTTTCTTT. Protein product: CASSTGVNTEAFF.

The chain combines TRBV7-3 with TRBJ2-2, with TRBD2 identical over 10 bases. The CDR3 has 16 amino acids. From germline, CDR1 is SGHTA and CDR2 FQGTGA. Trimming cost V 2 bases and J 4 bases; bases outside gene matches: 4. In DNA, the CDR3 is TGTGCCAGCAGCTTACTAGCGGGAGCGGCCACCGGGGAGCTGTTTTTT. Translation: CASSLLAGAATGELFF.